What follows are 13 T cell receptor beta chains derived from one specimen sequenced in a study of blood T cell repertoires in COVID-19 (dated by TCRdb to 2018 to 2020). Library prep was done by the immunoSEQ multiplex PCR assay. In its TCRdb copy, this immuneACCESS table keeps in-frame sequences only and misses some clones. Where compared with another copy, unresolved V genes explain less than half of these, and the others have no known cause. The sample table contains about 80,000 clones; only one count was recorded for about 83% of them. The biggest ten clones account for over 4% of the sample. The sample comprised peripheral blood. These receptors were taken from a woman at least 80 years old with active or convalescent COVID-19.

This rearrangement joins TRBV6-5 to TRBJ1-2; TRBD1 aligns across 7 bases. From germline, CDR1 is MNHEY and CDR2 SVGAGI. V dropped 4 bases and J dropped 6; count of bases not matched to a gene: 5. This CDR3 region has 13 residues. Here the CDR3 reads CASSSHTGDGYTF. The CDR3 coding sequence is TGTGCCAGCAGTTCCCACACAGGGGATGGCTACACCTTC.

For this clone: An end of the junction differs from the germline gene, which may be a read error. V usage is TRBV7-7 and J usage is TRBJ2-1; TRBD1 agrees at 8 bases. Looked up from germline, CDR1 is SSHAT and CDR2 is FNYEAQ (reference sequence). The CDR3 loop spans 15 amino acids. Here the CDR3 DNA reads TGTGCTAGCAGCCCCGACAGGGGAAACTACAATGAGCAGTTCTTC. It encodes CASSPDRGNYNEQFF. The whole variable domain, filled in from reference TRBV7-7 and TRBJ2-1, reads GAGVSQSPRYKVTKRGQDVTLRCDPISSHATLYWYQQALGQGPEFLTYFNYEAQPDKSGLPSDRFSAERPEGSISTLTIQRTEQRDSAMYRCASSPDRGNYNEQFFGPGTRLTVL.

This clone was observed once. The V and J genes are TRBV10-2 and TRBJ2-7, with D hard to call. The CDR3 spans 15 residues. Germline CDR1 WSHSY, CDR2 SAAADI. V was trimmed by 2 bases and J by 0 bases, leaving 11 bases between them. The CDR3 loop reads CASSELRQRSYEQYF. The CDR3 nucleotides are TGCGCCAGCAGTGAGCTCAGGCAACGCTCCTACGAGCAGTACTTC.

This chain links TRBV5-1 with TRBJ1-1; D call uncertain. Germline V lookup: CDR1 SGHRS, CDR2 YFSETQ. This CDR3 is 16 amino acids long. V lost 0 bases and J lost 1, with 13 bases in between. The CDR3 DNA reads as TGCGCCAGCAGCTTGGGGTTAGGTACAGCGAACACTGAAGCTTTCTTT. Translated, it gives CASSLGLGTANTEAFF.

This clone is a singleton in its sample. Germline is not matched at one junction end, which may reflect a read error. The V call is TRBV7-7, the J call TRBJ2-2; TRBD1 matches at 7 bases. CDR1 and CDR2 from the germline V gene are SSHAT and FNYEAQ (reference sequence). CDR3 length equals 15 residues. The CDR3 reads CASSLETGSTGELFF. The CDR3 DNA sequence: TGTGCTAGCAGCTTAGAGACAGGGAGCACCGGGGAGCTGTTTTTT.

The sample holds a few counts of this clone. The V gene is TRBV7-9, the J gene TRBJ2-1; D is possibly TRBD1 (8 bases). The CDR3 consists of 13 residues. Germline lookup yields CDR1 SEHNR and CDR2 FQNEAQ (reference sequence). V lost 7 bases, J lost 9 bases, and 16 bases lay in between. CDR3 in amino acids: CASTKTGEGEQFF. The CDR3 bases are TGTGCCAGCACCAAGACAGGGGAGGGTGAGCAGTTCTTC.

DNA of the CDR3: TGTGCCACCAGGGGACAGTCCTACACTGAAGCTTTCTTT. Protein: CATRGQSYTEAFF. The chain joins TRBV12-3 or TRBV12-4 to TRBJ1-1, with 7 bases that match TRBD1. J lost 3 bases, V lost 10 bases, and 8 bases had no gene match. The CDR3 sequence is 13 residues long.

V gene TRBV28 combines with J gene TRBJ2-3; TRBD1 agrees at 9 bases. There are 15 residues in the CDR3. The V gene's germline CDR1 is MDHEN and CDR2 SYDVKM. Trimming removed 7 bases from V and 1 base from J; junction bases left unmatched: 6. The CDR3 here is CASISRTGGTDTQYF. CDR3 DNA: TGTGCCAGCATCTCGCGGACAGGGGGCACAGATACGCAGTATTTT.

The gene calls are TRBV10-3 and TRBJ2-7; 13 bases fit TRBD2. V was clipped by 10 bases and J by 2 bases; unmatched bases: 8. This CDR3 contains 15 residues. Germline CDR1 reads ENHRY; CDR2 reads SYGVKD. CDR3 sequence reads: CATRRTSGGTYEQYF. CDR3 bases: TGTGCCACCAGAAGGACTAGCGGGGGAACCTACGAGCAGTACTTC.

This rearrangement joins TRBV10-1 to TRBJ1-1; unclear D gene. Germline CDR1 is WNHNN and CDR2 is SYGVQD (reference sequence). The CDR3 has 15 residues. Trimming cost V 0 bases and J 3 bases, with 11 bases left between them. The CDR3 reads CASSESRTLDTEAFF. Here the CDR3 DNA reads TGCGCCAGCAGTGAGTCGCGGACTTTGGACACTGAAGCTTTCTTT.

CDR3 DNA: TGCGCCAGCAGCCAATCGACAGGCGCTGAGACCCAGTACTTC. Translating it yields CASSQSTGAETQYF. The genes are TRBV4-1 and TRBJ2-5, with a possible D match to TRBD1 (6 bases). The CDR3 runs 14 residues. CDR1 is MGHRA and CDR2 is YSYEKL in the germline V gene. The germline V and J ends were trimmed by 2 bases and 5 bases, with 12 bases remaining between them.

The rearrangement uses TRBV5-4 and TRBJ2-6, with 9 bases aligning to TRBD2. The V gene's germline CDR1 is SGHNT and CDR2 YYREEE (reference sequence). The CDR3 loop spans 18 amino acids. V lost 4 bases, J lost 0 bases, and 8 bases stayed unmatched. CDR3 in DNA: TGTGCCAGCAGCCTTTTTAGCGGGGGCCTCTCTGGGGCCAACGTCCTGACTTTC. Its translation is CASSLFSGGLSGANVLTF.

The rearrangement links TRBV19 to TRBJ1-1; D is possibly TRBD1 (6 bases). Trimming took 3 bases from V and 6 from J, leaving 8 bases between them. Germline V gene data show CDR1 as LNHDA and CDR2 as SQIVND (reference sequence). The CDR3 loop spans 12 amino acids. CDR3 sequence: CASSMGASEAFF. Written as DNA, the CDR3 is TGTGCCAGTAGTATGGGGGCCTCTGAAGCTTTCTTT.